This T cell receptor (beta chain) was identified in a study of OX40 agonist ivuxolimab in advanced cancers. Study in general: Previous treatment with anti-PD-1, anti-PD-L1 or anti-CTLA-4 therapy was allowed; 35% to 50% had received some. Partial responses occurred in three patients (one hepatocellular carcinoma, two cutaneous melanoma). General observations from the study: Also showing low normalized T-cell clonal expansion were some of the nonresponders.

The method was immunoSEQ multiplex PCR; TCRdb's version includes in-frame clones alone and lacks a portion of them. Here the sample spans about 86,000 clones, about 90% being singletons. Regarding this clone: No antigen is known for it.

Between the trimmed V and J ends, which lost 0 bases and 8 bases, there was a span of 8 bases. The CDR3 loop spans 12 amino acids. This sample comprised CD4+ or CD8+ T cells sorted from blood, obtained in a trial of the OX40 agonist ivuxolimab. This chain uses TRBV23-1 with TRBJ2-7; D call uncertain. TRBV23-1 is labeled an ORF, and its function is uncertain. The TCR originated in an adult with an advanced solid tumor such as melanoma, head and neck, liver or kidney cancer. The CDR3 spells CASSQSPEKQYF. CDR3 in DNA: TGCGCCAGCAGTCAATCTCCGGAGAAGCAGTACTTC.